These 26 T cell receptor beta chains came from one sample sequenced in a study of CD8 T cells in Susac syndrome. Random hexamers primed reverse transcription of about 0.45 to 1 ug RNA. TCRdb reprocessed the immunoSEQ multiplex PCR reads with MiXCR, giving one entry per CDR3 protein. The sample yields 400,000 or so distinct CDR3 sequences, approximately 85% seen once. The sequenced material came from CD8+ T cells from PBMCs. Receptor source: a human donor with multiple sclerosis.

The chain uses TRBV7-9 and TRBJ1-1; 8 bases line up with TRBD1. The ends lost 3 bases at V and 5 bases at J; junction bases unmatched: 8. The CDR3 extends over 15 amino acids. Germline CDR1 reads SEHNR; CDR2 reads FQNEAQ (reference sequence). The CDR3 bases are TGTGCCAGCAGCTTCTCAGGGGGCTTCGGTACTGAAGCTTTCTTT. This codes for CASSFSGGFGTEAFF.

The rearrangement uses TRBV5-1 and TRBJ2-2; 7 positions match TRBD2. The germline gives CDR1 SGHRS, CDR2 YFSETQ. The CDR3 has 17 amino acids. Trimming cost V 0 bases and J 0 bases; bases outside gene matches: 5. The CDR3 reads CASSLVGLAANTGELFF. DNA for the CDR3: TGCGCCAGCAGCTTGGTGGGGCTAGCGGCGAACACCGGGGAGCTGTTTTTT.

V and J are TRBV12-3 or TRBV12-4 and TRBJ2-2; D perhaps matches TRBD1 (5 bases). The CDR3 totals 16 residues. Trimming took off 3 bases at V and 0 bases at J, with 11 bases between the two ends. The CDR3 sequence: CASSFGMTANTGELFF. CDR3 in DNA: TGTGCCAGCAGTTTCGGTATGACAGCGAACACCGGGGAGCTGTTTTTT.

The V and J genes are TRBV7-9 and TRBJ1-4; D gene uncertain. Trimming removed 4 bases at V and 8 bases at J, with 8 bases between. Germline CDR1 and CDR2: SEHNR and FQNEAQ (reference sequence). This CDR3 comprises 12 residues. The CDR3 sequence: CASSYGGEKLFF. In nucleotides, the CDR3 is TGTGCCAGCAGCTACGGTGGGGAAAAACTGTTTTTT.

The chain joins TRBV27 to TRBJ2-1, with D unresolved. The CDR3 sequence is 14 residues long. Germline V CDR1 and CDR2: MNHEY, SMNVEV (reference sequence). Between the trimmed V and J ends, which lost 3 bases and 7 bases, there was a span of 13 bases. Here the CDR3 reads CASSFSGLSNEQFF. CDR3 sequence (DNA): TGTGCCAGCAGTTTCTCTGGGTTGAGTAATGAGCAGTTCTTC.

This clonotype was recorded a few times. The chain has TRBV6-2 or TRBV6-3 and TRBJ1-2; D possibly corresponds to TRBD1 (6 bases). CDR1 is MNHEY and CDR2 is SVGEGT in the germline V gene. Trimming stripped 8 bases from V and 7 bases from J, with 14 bases between. This CDR3 region has 12 residues. CDR3 bases: TGTGCCAGCGGCTTCACAGGGAGTGGCTACACCTTC. Its protein product is CASGFTGSGYTF.

The gene calls are TRBV7-6 and TRBJ2-1; 15 bases fit TRBD2. The CDR3 sequence is 15 residues long. Germline-derived CDR1 and CDR2 are SGHVS and FNYEAQ. Germline trimming cut 4 bases from V and 9 bases from J; bases unmatched to any gene: 4. CDR3 residues: CASSWTSGRAAEQFF. Written as DNA, the CDR3 is TGTGCCAGCAGCTGGACTAGCGGGAGGGCCGCTGAGCAGTTCTTC.

The chain joins TRBV19 to TRBJ2-7; possibly TRBD2 for D (6 bases). Germline V lookup: CDR1 LNHDA, CDR2 SQIVND (reference sequence). The V gene lost 1 base and the J gene lost 2 bases, with 12 bases spanning the gap. This CDR3 has 15 residues. The CDR3 DNA reads TGTGCCAGTAGTATAGGCTCTAGCGCAACCTACGAGCAGTACTTC. Residues: CASSIGSSATYEQYF.

This chain connects TRBV28 to TRBJ2-2; TRBD1 agrees at 7 bases. V dropped 3 bases and J dropped 5; count of bases not matched to a gene: 12. The CDR3 is 17 amino acids. Germline-derived CDR1 and CDR2 are MDHEN and SYDVKM. The CDR3 protein is CASSFPRDSSITGELFF. The CDR3 DNA reads as TGTGCCAGCAGTTTTCCCCGGGACAGCTCCATTACCGGGGAGCTGTTTTTT.

V and J are TRBV6-1 and TRBJ2-3, with no clear D. V gave up 3 bases and J gave up 2 bases, with 15 bases separating them. This CDR3 has 16 amino acids. Looked up from germline, CDR1 is MNHNS and CDR2 is SASEGT. The CDR3 reads CASSDTGSKFTDTQYF. As DNA, the CDR3 is TGTGCCAGCAGTGACACGGGCAGCAAATTCACAGATACGCAGTATTTT.

The J gene is TRBJ2-1, the V gene TRBV6-5; perhaps TRBD1 as D (6 bases). The germline V gene encodes CDR1 MNHEY and CDR2 SVGAGI. This CDR3 is 15 amino acids long. Trimming left V 6 bases short and J 3 bases short, with 15 bases between. Here the CDR3 DNA reads TGTGCCAGCAGACAGTCGAACAGGGTCTACAATGAGCAGTTCTTC. It encodes CASRQSNRVYNEQFF.

This sequence joins TRBV20-1 and TRBJ1-6; D remains ambiguous. Germline loops: CDR1 DFQATT, CDR2 SNEGSKA (reference sequence). The CDR3 is 15 residues long. Trimming removed 2 bases from V and 0 bases from J, with 8 bases in between. CDR3 protein: CSARTVSSYNSPLHF. CDR3 sequence (DNA): TGCAGTGCTAGAACAGTGAGCTCCTATAATTCACCCCTCCACTTT.

This chain connects TRBV6-1 to TRBJ1-6; D might be TRBD1 (5 bases). There are 18 residues in the CDR3. CDR1 and CDR2 (germline): MNHNS, SASEGT. The CDR3 DNA reads TGTGCTTCAGCAACCCGGGACCCCAGGAGCTCCTATAATTCACCCCTCCACTTT. Translating it yields CASATRDPRSSYNSPLHF.

The rearrangement links TRBV5-1 to TRBJ1-2, with D uncertain. Looked up from germline, CDR1 is SGHRS and CDR2 is YFSETQ. The CDR3 contains 15 residues. The V gene lost 2 bases and the J gene lost 0 bases, with 11 bases spanning the gap. The DNA for the CDR3 is TGCGCCAGCAGCTTAGGTGATCCTGCTAACTATGGCTACACCTTC. It yields the protein CASSLGDPANYGYTF. The variable domain in full, completed from reference TRBV5-1 and TRBJ1-2, reads KAGVTQTPRYLIKTRGQQVTLSCSPISGHRSVSWYQQTPGQGLQFLFEYFSETQRNKGNFPGRFSGRQFSNSRSEMNVSTLELGDSALYLCASSLGDPANYGYTFGSGTRLTVV.

The chain employs TRBV4-2 and TRBJ2-1; 14 bases are shared with TRBD2. The germline V gene has CDR1 LGHNA and CDR2 YNFKEQ. The V gene end was trimmed by 1 base and the J gene end by 8 bases; junction bases not matched to a gene: 10. There are 18 residues in the CDR3. CDR3 sequence: CASSQAPGTSGSFYEQFF. As DNA, the CDR3 is TGTGCCAGCAGCCAAGCCCCCGGGACTAGCGGGAGTTTCTATGAGCAGTTCTTC.

The V and J genes are TRBV7-9 and TRBJ1-1; D is possibly TRBD1 (5 bases). V shed 3 bases and J shed 4 bases, with 15 bases lying between them. The CDR3 spans 15 residues. The germline V gene has CDR1 SEHNR and CDR2 FQNEAQ (reference sequence). For the CDR3, the DNA is TGTGCCAGCAGCTTCCCGGGGGTGAGGGGCACTGAAGCTTTCTTT. Protein: CASSFPGVRGTEAFF.

V usage is TRBV5-6 and J usage is TRBJ1-4; D is unclear. Germline V lookup: CDR1 SGHDT, CDR2 YYEEEE. V lost 0 bases and J lost 10, with 13 bases in between. This CDR3 is 14 amino acids long. The CDR3 loop reads CASSLGGSGGKLFF. The CDR3 region has the DNA TGTGCCAGCAGCTTGGGGGGATCGGGCGGAAAACTGTTTTTT.

The chain links TRBV30 to TRBJ1-1; a possible D gene is TRBD1 (5 bases). Germline V gene lookup returns CDR1 GTSNPN and CDR2 SVGIG (reference sequence). The CDR3 runs 12 residues. V lost 3 bases and J 5 bases, leaving 10 bases between the germline ends. In DNA form, the CDR3 reads TGTGCCTGGAGGGAACAGGTGACTGAAGCTTTCTTT. Amino acid sequence: CAWREQVTEAFF.

This clonotype was observed a single time. This chain uses TRBV7-9 with TRBJ2-5, with 9 bases matching TRBD2. CDR1 and CDR2 (germline): SEHNR, FQNEAQ (reference sequence). The ends lost 5 bases at V and 2 bases at J; junction bases unmatched: 18. The CDR3 runs to 19 residues. DNA of the CDR3: TGTGCCAGCAGCCTCCATCCCCTTGGGGTAGCGGGGGCTCAAGAGACCCAGTACTTC. Translated: CASSLHPLGVAGAQETQYF.

The rearrangement joins TRBV4-1 to TRBJ1-2; possibly TRBD1 for D (5 bases). The CDR3 has 15 residues. Trimming removed 2 bases from V and 4 bases from J, with 14 bases in between. Looked up from germline, CDR1 is MGHRA and CDR2 is YSYEKL. CDR3 in amino acids: CASSQTDTGPYGYTF. DNA for the CDR3: TGCGCCAGCAGCCAAACTGACACAGGCCCCTATGGCTACACCTTC.

This chain links TRBV9 with TRBJ2-7; a weak D match, TRBD1 (5 bases). Germline V lookup: CDR1 SGDLS, CDR2 YYNGEE. CDR3 size: 14 residues. V was cut by 0 bases and J by 6 bases, with 13 bases left in between. This CDR3 reads CASSVAGAPGEQYF. Here the CDR3 DNA reads TGTGCCAGCAGCGTAGCTGGGGCCCCCGGCGAGCAGTACTTC.

The V call is TRBV27, the J call TRBJ2-7; tentatively, D is TRBD1 (5 bases). Germline V gives CDR1 MNHEY, CDR2 SMNVEV (reference sequence). V lost 0 bases, J lost 5 bases, and 11 bases lay in between. The length of the CDR3 is 14 residues. The CDR3 sequence is CASSLSQGINEQYF. In DNA, the CDR3 is TGTGCCAGCAGTTTATCGCAGGGTATCAACGAGCAGTACTTC.

This chain connects TRBV19 to TRBJ2-1; 13 nucleotides match TRBD2. Germline CDR1 is LNHDA and CDR2 is SQIVND (reference sequence). The CDR3 is made up of 16 amino acids. After removal of 6 bases from V and 2 bases from J, the junction contained 4 bases not matched to a gene. The CDR3, as DNA: TGTGCCAGTAGACCGGGACTAGCGGGAACCTACAATGAGCAGTTCTTC. The encoded protein is CASRPGLAGTYNEQFF.

The gene calls are TRBV30 and TRBJ1-2; the match to TRBD1 covers 9 bases. Germline CDR1 reads GTSNPN; CDR2 reads SVGIG (reference sequence). Trimming at V came to 0 bases and at J to 4 bases, leaving 12 bases not matched to a gene. The CDR3 has 17 residues. DNA of the CDR3: TGTGCCTGGAGTGTACGGCTGGAGACAGGGGGAGCCTATGGCTACACCTTC. Its translation: CAWSVRLETGGAYGYTF.

The rearrangement uses TRBV5-1 and TRBJ2-2; a possible D gene is TRBD2 (5 bases). The CDR3 contains 13 residues. Trimming stripped 7 bases from V and 4 bases from J, with 11 bases between. The germline gives CDR1 SGHRS, CDR2 YFSETQ. The DNA of the CDR3 is TGCGCCAGCCTGGGAGTGTCCACCGGGGAGCTGTTTTTT. Protein: CASLGVSTGELFF. Full variable domain (rest looked up from reference TRBV5-1 and TRBJ2-2): KAGVTQTPRYLIKTRGQQVTLSCSPISGHRSVSWYQQTPGQGLQFLFEYFSETQRNKGNFPGRFSGRQFSNSRSEMNVSTLELGDSALYLCASLGVSTGELFFGEGSRLTVL.

The chain uses TRBV5-4 and TRBJ1-2; D remains unclear. The CDR3 extends over 11 amino acids. The germline V gene encodes CDR1 SGHNT and CDR2 YYREEE (reference sequence). Deletions cut 4 bases from V and 8 bases from J, with 9 bases between. The CDR3 DNA sequence: TGTGCCAGCAGCGACCATTTAGGCTACACCTTC. This codes for CASSDHLGYTF.